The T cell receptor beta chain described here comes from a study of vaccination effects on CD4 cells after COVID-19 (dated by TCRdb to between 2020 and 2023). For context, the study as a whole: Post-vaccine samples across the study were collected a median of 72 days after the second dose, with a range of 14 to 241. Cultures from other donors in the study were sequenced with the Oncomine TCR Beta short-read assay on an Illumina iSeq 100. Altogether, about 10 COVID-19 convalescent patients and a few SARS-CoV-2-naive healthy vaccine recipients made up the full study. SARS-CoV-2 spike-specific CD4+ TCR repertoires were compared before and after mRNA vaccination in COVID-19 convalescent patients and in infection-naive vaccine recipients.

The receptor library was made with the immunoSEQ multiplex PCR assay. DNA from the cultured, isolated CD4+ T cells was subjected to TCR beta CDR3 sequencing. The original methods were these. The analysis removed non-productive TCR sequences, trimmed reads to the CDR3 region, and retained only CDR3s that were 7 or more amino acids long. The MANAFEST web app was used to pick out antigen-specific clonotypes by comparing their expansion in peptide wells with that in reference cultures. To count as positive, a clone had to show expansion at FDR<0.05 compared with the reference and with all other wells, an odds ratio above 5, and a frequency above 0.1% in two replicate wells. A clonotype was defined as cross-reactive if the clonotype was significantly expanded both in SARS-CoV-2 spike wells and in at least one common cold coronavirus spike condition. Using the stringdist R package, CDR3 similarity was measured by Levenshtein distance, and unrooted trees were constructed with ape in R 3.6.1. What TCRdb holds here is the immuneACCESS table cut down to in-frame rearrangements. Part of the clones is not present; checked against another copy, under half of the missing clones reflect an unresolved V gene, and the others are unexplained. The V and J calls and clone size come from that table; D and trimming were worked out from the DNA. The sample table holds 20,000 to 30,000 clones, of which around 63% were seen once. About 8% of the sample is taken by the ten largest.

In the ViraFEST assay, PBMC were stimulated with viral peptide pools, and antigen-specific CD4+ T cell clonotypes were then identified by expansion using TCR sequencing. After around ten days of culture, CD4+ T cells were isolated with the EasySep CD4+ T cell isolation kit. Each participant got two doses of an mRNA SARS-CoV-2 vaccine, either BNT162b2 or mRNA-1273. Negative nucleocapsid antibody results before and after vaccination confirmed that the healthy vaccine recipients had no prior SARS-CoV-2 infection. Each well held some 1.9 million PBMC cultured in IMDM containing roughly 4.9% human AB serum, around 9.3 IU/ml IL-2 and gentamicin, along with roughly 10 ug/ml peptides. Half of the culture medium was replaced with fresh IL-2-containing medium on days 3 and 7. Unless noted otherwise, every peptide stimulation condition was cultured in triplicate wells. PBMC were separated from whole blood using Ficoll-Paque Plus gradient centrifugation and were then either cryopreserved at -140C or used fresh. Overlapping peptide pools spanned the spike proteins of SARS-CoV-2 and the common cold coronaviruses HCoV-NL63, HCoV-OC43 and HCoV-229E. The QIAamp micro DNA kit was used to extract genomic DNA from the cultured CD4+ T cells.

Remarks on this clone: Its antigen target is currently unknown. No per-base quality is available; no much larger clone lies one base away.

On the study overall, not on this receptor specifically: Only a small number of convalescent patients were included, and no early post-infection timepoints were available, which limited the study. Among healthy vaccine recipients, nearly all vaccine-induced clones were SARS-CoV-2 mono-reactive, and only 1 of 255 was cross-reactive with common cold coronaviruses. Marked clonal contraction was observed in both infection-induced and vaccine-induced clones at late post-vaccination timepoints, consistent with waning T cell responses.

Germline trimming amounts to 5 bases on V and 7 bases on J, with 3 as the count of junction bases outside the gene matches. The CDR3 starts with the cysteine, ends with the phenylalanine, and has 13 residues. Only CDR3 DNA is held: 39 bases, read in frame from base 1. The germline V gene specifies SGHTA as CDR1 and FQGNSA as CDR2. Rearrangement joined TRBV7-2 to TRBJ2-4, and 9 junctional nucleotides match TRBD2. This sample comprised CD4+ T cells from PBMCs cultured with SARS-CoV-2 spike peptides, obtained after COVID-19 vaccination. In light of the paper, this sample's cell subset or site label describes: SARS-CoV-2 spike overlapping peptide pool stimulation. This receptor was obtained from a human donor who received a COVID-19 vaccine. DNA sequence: TGTGCCAGCAGCCCTACTAGCGGGAACATTCAGTACTTC. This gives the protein CASSPTSGNIQYF.